Detailed here is one TCR beta chain. What this receptor recognizes is not known. One base away there is no much larger clone; base qualities are not given. Systemically healthy Caucasian individuals from Russia, 39 in total and aged roughly 6 to 100 years, were included as donors. Each donor gave about 10 milliliters of peripheral blood, drawn into EDTA-treated Vacutainer tubes. Ficoll-Paque density-gradient centrifugation was used to isolate PBMCs, with at least 6.5 million per sample. Trizol reagent was used to extract total RNA from the PBMCs, yielding at least 6 micrograms per sample. Naive CD45RAhigh/CD27high T cell percentages were measured by flow cytometry on a PBMC aliquot from every donor. Libraries were built with 5' RACE. The run used an Illumina HiSeq 2500. A second PCR of about 6 to 11 cycles was performed with a sample-barcoded 5' primer and a J-beta primer mix. A template-switch 5' adaptor carrying 12 random nucleotides introduced a unique molecular identifier onto each TCR beta cDNA molecule. At least 3 million CDR3-containing paired-end reads were obtained from each sample. First-strand cDNA synthesis was performed from all RNA using the Mint cDNA synthesis kit, with priming by a TRBC-specific oligonucleotide. Following uracil-DNA glycosylase treatment, a first 18-cycle PCR with universal primers M1SS and BC2_uni_R was performed on all cDNA. The paper's processing steps were these. For normalization, 1 million high-quality reads were randomly selected from each sample, with every read carrying a distinct molecular identifier. Reads sharing molecular identifiers were discarded rather than binned into consensus sequences. MiTCR, run with a Q25 quality threshold and the strictest error-elimination algorithm, handled CDR3 identification, clonotype clustering and error correction. Lower-bound total TCR beta diversity was estimated with a nonparametric unseen species model using Euler transformation. Through fastp at Q25 and MiXCR, TCRdb rebuilt clones from the public reads, retaining in-frame beta chains. A single entry per CDR3 protein holds the most common genes and DNA from its merged rows. TCRdb's processing, not the authors' own work, is the source of the V and J calls. For this sample there are about 810,000 distinct CDR3 sequences; under 40% appear just once. The ten largest clones capture roughly 13% of the sample.

The germline V gene gives CDR1 as ENHRY and CDR2 as SYGVKD. Germline trimming: 5 bases from V, 5 bases from J; junction bases outside gene matches: 10. Including the terminal cysteine and phenylalanine, the CDR3 comprises 15 residues. Left in the record is the CDR3 DNA by itself, 45 bases read in frame from the first base. This specimen belongs to a study of blood T cells in healthy people across ages (dated by TCRdb to 2013 to 2016). With regard to the full study: In model experiments, template switching captured about one uniquely barcoded TCR beta cDNA molecule for every two T cells. Age-related changes in TCR beta repertoire diversity were measured in the study by deep sequencing normalized with unique cDNA molecular identifiers. The donors were divided into four age groups: young (average around 17 years), middle-aged (about 39), aged (approximately 62) and long-lived (around 87). To avoid experimental bias, donors of different ages were distributed randomly across sequencing lanes. The study analyzed two additional independent replicas of 1 million unique cDNA reads from the same blood draw for two donors, one aged 18 to 30 and one aged 80 or older. General conclusions and limits of the study: A strong correlation was found between observed TCR beta diversity and the percentage of naive T cells measured by flow cytometry. As age increased, observed TCR beta diversity per million T cells dropped in a roughly linear way, and a significant reduction was already evident by age about 40. The CMV infection status of donors was not known, potentially confounding age-related changes in expanded clonotypes. Estimates of total diversity based on one million sequenced T cells were regarded as lower bounds and as underestimates. Because profiling used bulk unsorted PBMCs, naive and antigen-experienced compartments could not be compared conclusively. The long-lived group showed more naive CD4+ T cells, fewer expanded clones and increased TCR diversity than the aged group, suggesting age selection.

This receptor chain uses TRBV10-3 and TRBJ2-3; TRBD2 fits 7 bases in the junction. Sample: blood. This clonotype was obtained from a man younger than 35 in good health. The CDR3 is CAISPGEGRGDTQYF. The sequenced DNA is TGTGCCATCAGTCCCGGGGAGGGAAGGGGAGATACGCAGTATTTT.